The clone carrying this T cell receptor delta chain was counted between two and nine times. Its cognate antigen is unknown. The protein recorded in TCRdb matches a much larger clone and deviates from this DNA's translation at residue 6, suggesting a read error; the protein here is obtained by translating the DNA. The receptor sequences were amplified from genomic DNA of peripheral blood mononuclear cells. Healthy adult blood donors, age- and sex-matched, served as controls. This specimen belongs to a study of gamma delta lymphoproliferative disorders and STAT genes. For the study at large: At least 50 ng of genomic DNA went into each LymphoTrack Dx TCRG Assay library. Delta-chain libraries followed the EuroClonality-NGS standard operating procedure.

The germline gives CDR1 GEAIGNYY, CDR2 EKD. J was trimmed by 5 bases and V by 0 bases; bases with no gene match: 3. CDR3 length: 14 amino acids. Study results and caveats: Patient gamma repertoires clustered apart from healthy controls; delta did not.

TCRdb processed the multiplex PCR reads again with the CATT caller. The data contain roughly 3,100 delta-chain clones, roughly 1.1% of them singletons. The sequenced sample was blood. The chain employs TRDV2 and TRDJ1, with TRDD3 identical over 9 bases. This receptor was identified in a human donor in good health. Written as DNA, the CDR3 is TGTGCCTGTGACACCGAGGGGATACGGGATAAACTCATCTTT. This gives the protein CACDTEGIRDKLIF.